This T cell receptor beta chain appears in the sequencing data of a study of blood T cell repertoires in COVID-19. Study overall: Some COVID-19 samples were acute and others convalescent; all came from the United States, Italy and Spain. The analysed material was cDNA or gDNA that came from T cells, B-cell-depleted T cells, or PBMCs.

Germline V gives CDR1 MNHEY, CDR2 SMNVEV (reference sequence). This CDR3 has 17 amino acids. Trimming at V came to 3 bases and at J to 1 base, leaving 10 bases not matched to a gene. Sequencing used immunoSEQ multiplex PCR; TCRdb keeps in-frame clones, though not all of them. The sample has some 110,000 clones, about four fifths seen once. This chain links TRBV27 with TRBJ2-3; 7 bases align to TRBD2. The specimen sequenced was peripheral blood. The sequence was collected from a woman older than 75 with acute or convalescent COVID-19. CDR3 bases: TGTGCCAGCAGTTTCAAGGGGCTAGCGGAGCGCACAGATACGCAGTATTTT. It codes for CASSFKGLAERTDTQYF.